What follows describes a single T cell receptor beta chain. What it recognizes is unknown. The source of the sample is a study of cytotoxic CD8 clonotypes in ibrutinib-treated CLL. Turning to the study itself: Among the patients, fewer than twelve presented as relapsed/refractory and about 15 as treatment-naive; roughly 17 showed unmutated IGHV. Among responders, about 25 were partial and 2 complete; after median about 72 months, approximately 15 stayed remitted and some 12 progressed. Study findings and constraints: Clonality went higher at ibrutinib response and then dropped back toward baseline at progression. Patients showed higher baseline clonality than age-matched healthy donors, and it tracked circulating CD8+ T-cell counts.

Germline V gene data show CDR1 as ENHRY and CDR2 as SYGVKD. Trimming cost V 7 bases and J 0 bases, with 4 bases left between them. The CDR3 spans 13 residues. Assay used: immunoSEQ multiplex PCR; TCRdb lists only in-frame clones, some missing. This table holds approximately 190,000 clones, roughly three quarters found once. The sequence derives from a human donor with chronic lymphocytic leukemia. The sample in question was PBMCs, obtained after 12 months of ibrutinib treatment. J is TRBJ2-6 and V is TRBV10-3; D unclear. The CDR3 sequence: CAIMSSGANVLTF. The DNA of the CDR3 is TGTGCCATCATGAGCTCTGGGGCCAACGTCCTGACTTTC.